Sequencing of this T cell receptor beta chain was carried out in a study of breast tumors, draining lymph nodes, adjacent tissues. This clonotype was seen ten or more times. What it binds is not known. Study-wide results and caveats: Tumor TCR diversity was below lymph nodes but above nontumor tissue. Luminal-like breast cancer showed significantly higher tumor–nontumor repertoire similarity than basal-like. Data fit most tumor T cells coming from lymph node, expanding in tumor.

Germline V gene sequence: CDR1 SGHVS, CDR2 FQNEAQ. The CDR3 totals 15 residues. Between the trimmed V and J ends, which lost 1 base and 8 bases, there was a span of 17 bases. TCRdb passed the multiplex PCR reads through MiXCR, listing each CDR3 protein once. Of 85,000 to 120,000 distinct CDR3 sequences in the sample, 30% are singletons; the top ten hold approximately 5%. Axillary draining lymph nodes of breast cancer patients supplied the node samples. This chain connects TRBV7-8 to TRBJ1-2; D gene ambiguous. Sequences were obtained from axillary lymph node tissue. This sequence originates from a female donor with breast cancer. Some clones in this sample may be carry-over from other donors' samples. CDR3 nucleotide sequence: TGTGCCAGCAGCTTAGAAGTCTCCTTCACAAACGGCTACACCTTC. It is translated as CASSLEVSFTNGYTF.